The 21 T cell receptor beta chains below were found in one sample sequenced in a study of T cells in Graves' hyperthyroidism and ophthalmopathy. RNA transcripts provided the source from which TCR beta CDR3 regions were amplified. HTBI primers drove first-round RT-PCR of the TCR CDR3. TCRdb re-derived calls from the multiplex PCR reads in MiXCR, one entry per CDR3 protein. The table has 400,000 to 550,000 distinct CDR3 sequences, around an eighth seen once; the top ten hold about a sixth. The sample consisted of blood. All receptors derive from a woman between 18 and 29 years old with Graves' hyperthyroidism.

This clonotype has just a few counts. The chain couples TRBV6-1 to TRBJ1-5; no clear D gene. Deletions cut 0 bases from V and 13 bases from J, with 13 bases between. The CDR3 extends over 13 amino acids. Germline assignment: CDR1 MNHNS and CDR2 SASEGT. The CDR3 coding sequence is TGTGCCAGCAGTGAAGCGGGAAAGACTGAACAGCATTTT. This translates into CASSEAGKTEQHF.

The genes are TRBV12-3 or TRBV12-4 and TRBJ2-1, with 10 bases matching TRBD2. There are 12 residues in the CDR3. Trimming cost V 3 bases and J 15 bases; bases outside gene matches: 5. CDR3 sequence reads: CASSLLAGVRFF. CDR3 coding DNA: TGTGCCAGCAGTTTGCTAGCGGGAGTTAGGTTCTTC.

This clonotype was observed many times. The CDR3 here is CASSLVRQGDTQYF. The CDR3 nucleotides are TGTGCCAGCAGCTTAGTACGTCAGGGGGATACGCAGTATTTT. The rearrangement links TRBV11-3 to TRBJ2-3, with D perhaps matching TRBD1 (6 bases). The V end was cut by 1 base, the J end by 6 bases, with 11 bases between. There are 14 residues in the CDR3. Looked up from germline, CDR1 is SGHNT and CDR2 is YENEEA.

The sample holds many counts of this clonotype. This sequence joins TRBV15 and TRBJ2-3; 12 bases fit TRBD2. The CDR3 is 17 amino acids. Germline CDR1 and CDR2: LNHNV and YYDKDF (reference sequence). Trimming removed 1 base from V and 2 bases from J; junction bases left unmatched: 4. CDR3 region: CATSRGLAGGPTDTQYF. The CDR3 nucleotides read TGTGCCACCAGCAGAGGGCTAGCGGGAGGGCCCACAGATACGCAGTATTTT.

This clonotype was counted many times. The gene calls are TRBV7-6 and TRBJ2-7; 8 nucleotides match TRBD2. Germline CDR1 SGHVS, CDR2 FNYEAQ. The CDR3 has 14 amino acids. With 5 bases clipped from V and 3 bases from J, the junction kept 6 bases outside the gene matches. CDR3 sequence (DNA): TGTGCCAGCAGCGACATGGGGACTAGCTACGAGCAGTACTTC. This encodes CASSDMGTSYEQYF.

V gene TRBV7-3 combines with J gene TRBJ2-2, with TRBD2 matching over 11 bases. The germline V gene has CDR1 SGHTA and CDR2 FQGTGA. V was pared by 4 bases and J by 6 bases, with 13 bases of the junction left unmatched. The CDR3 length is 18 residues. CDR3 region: CASSSRGGLADIPGELFF. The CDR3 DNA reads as TGTGCCAGCAGCTCAAGGGGGGGACTAGCGGACATTCCCGGGGAGCTGTTTTTT.

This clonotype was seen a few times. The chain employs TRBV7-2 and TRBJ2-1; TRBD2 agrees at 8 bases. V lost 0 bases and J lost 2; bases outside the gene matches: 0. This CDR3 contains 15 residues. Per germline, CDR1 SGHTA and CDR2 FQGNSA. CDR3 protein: CASSLASGAYNEQFF. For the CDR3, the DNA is TGTGCCAGCAGCTTAGCTAGCGGGGCCTACAATGAGCAGTTCTTC.

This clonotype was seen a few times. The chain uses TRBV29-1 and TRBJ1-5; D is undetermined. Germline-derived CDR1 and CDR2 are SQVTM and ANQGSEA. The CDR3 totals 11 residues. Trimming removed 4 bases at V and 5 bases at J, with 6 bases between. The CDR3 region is CSVGADQPQHF. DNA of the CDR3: TGCAGCGTTGGGGCGGATCAGCCCCAGCATTTT.

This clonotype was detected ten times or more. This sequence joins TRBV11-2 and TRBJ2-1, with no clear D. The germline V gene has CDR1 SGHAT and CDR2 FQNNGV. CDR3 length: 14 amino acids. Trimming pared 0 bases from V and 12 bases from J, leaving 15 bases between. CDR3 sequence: CASSLELVGPRQFF. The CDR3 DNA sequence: TGTGCCAGCAGCTTAGAGCTTGTAGGACCCCGGCAGTTCTTC. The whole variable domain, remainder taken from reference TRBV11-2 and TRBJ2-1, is EAGVAQSPRYKIIEKRQSVAFWCNPISGHATLYWYQQILGQGPKLLIQFQNNGVVDDSQLPKDRFSAERLKGVDSTLKIQPAKLEDSAVYLCASSLELVGPRQFFGPGTRLTVL.

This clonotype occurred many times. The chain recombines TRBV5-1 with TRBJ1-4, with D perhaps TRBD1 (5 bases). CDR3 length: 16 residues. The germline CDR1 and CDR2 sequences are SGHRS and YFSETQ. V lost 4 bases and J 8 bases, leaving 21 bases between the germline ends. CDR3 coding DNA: TGCGCCAGCAGCAACTCCGGTACGCAGGAGGGGGAAAAACTGTTTTTT. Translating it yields CASSNSGTQEGEKLFF.

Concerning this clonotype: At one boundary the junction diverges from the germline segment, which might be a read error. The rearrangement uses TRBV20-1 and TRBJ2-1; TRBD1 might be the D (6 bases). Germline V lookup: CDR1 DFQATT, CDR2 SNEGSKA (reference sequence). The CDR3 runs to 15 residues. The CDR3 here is CSARGRGRPYSEQFF. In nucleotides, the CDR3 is TGCAGTGCCAGGGGTCGGGGACGCCCCTACAGTGAGCAGTTCTTC.

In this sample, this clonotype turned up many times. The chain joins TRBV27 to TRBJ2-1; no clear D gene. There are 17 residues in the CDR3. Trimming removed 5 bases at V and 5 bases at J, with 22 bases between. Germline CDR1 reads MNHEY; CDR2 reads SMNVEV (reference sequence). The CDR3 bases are TGTGCCAGCAGTACGTGGACGGTGGGGATAGCTCACAATGAGCAGTTCTTC. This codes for CASSTWTVGIAHNEQFF.

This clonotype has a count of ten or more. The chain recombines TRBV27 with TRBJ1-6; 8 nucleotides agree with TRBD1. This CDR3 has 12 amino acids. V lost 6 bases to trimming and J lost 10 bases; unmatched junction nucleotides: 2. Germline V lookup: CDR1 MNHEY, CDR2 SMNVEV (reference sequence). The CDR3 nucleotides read TGTGCCAGCAGGACAGGGGAGTCACCCCTCCACTTT. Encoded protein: CASRTGESPLHF.

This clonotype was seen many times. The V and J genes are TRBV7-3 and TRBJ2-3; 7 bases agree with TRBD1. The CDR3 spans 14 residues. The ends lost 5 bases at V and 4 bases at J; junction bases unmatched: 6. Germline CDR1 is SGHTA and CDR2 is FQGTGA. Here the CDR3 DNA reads TGTGCCAGCAGCGCAACAGGGGTGGCAGATACGCAGTATTTT. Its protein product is CASSATGVADTQYF.

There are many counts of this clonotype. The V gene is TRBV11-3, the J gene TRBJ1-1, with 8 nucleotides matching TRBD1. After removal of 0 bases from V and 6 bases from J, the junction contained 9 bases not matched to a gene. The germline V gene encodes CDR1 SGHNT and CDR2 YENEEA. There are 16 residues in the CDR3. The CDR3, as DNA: TGTGCCAGCAGCTTAGACCCCCGACAGGGGCCGGCTGAAGCTTTCTTT. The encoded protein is CASSLDPRQGPAEAFF.

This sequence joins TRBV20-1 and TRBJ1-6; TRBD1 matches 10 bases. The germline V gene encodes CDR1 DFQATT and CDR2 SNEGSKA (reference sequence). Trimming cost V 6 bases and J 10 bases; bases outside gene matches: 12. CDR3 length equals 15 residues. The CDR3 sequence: CSARPGQGIGSPLHF. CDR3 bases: TGCAGTGCCCGCCCGGGACAGGGGATCGGATCACCCCTCCACTTT.

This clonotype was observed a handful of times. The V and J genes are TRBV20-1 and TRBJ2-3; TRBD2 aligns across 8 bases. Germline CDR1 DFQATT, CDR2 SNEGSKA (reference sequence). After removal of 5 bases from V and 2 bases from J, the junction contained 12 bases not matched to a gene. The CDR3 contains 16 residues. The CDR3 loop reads CSASVEAGAITDTQYF. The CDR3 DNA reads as TGCAGTGCTTCGGTGGAAGCGGGAGCCATCACAGATACGCAGTATTTT.

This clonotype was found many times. CDR3 in amino acids: CASSEYAYEQYV. The CDR3 DNA is TGTGCCAGCAGTGAATACGCATACGAGCAGTACGTC. The chain is built from TRBV6-1 and TRBJ2-7, with D hard to call. The CDR3 totals 12 residues. The V gene's germline CDR1 is MNHNS and CDR2 SASEGT. V dropped 2 bases and J dropped 4 bases, with 6 bases sitting between them.

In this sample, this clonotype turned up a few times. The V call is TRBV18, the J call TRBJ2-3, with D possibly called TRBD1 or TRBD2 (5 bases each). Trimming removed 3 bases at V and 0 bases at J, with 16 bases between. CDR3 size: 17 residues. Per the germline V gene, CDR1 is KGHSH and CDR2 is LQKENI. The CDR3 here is CASSPKPGPSSTDTQYF. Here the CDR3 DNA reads TGTGCCAGCTCACCGAAGCCGGGGCCCAGTAGCACAGATACGCAGTATTTT.

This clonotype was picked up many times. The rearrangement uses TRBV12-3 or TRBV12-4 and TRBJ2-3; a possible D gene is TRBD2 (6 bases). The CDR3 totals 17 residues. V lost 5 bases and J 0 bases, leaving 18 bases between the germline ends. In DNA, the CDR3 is TGTGCCAGCAGTCCTCACGGGGACGGGACTAGCACAGATACGCAGTATTTT. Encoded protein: CASSPHGDGTSTDTQYF.

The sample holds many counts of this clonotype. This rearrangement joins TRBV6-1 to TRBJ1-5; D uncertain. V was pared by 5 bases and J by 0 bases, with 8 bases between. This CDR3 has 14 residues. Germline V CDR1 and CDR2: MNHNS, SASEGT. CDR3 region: CASSYAASNQPQHF. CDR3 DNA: TGTGCCAGCAGTTATGCGGCTAGCAATCAGCCCCAGCATTTT.